Presented here are 12 T cell receptor beta chains from one specimen sequenced in a study of blood T cells in healthy people across ages. Through a sample-barcoded 5' primer and a J-beta primer mix, a second PCR was run for roughly 6 to 12 cycles. TCRdb re-analysed the 5' RACE reads in MiXCR, keeping a single row per CDR3 protein. This sample yields 1.5 million to 2 million distinct CDR3 sequences, of which 25% to 30% are seen a single time; 7.7% belongs to the top ten. Specimen: blood. These receptors originate from a woman aged 25 to 39 in good health.

Only a few counts were recorded for this clonotype. The chain links TRBV12-3 or TRBV12-4 to TRBJ2-2; D remains ambiguous. V shed 7 bases and J shed 0 bases, with 15 bases lying between them. The CDR3 is 16 amino acids. The CDR3 here is CASTRLGRANTGELFF. In nucleotides, the CDR3 is TGTGCCAGCACCCGTCTCGGTAGGGCGAACACCGGGGAGCTGTTTTTT.

The chain is built from TRBV29-1 and TRBJ2-5; D possibly corresponds to TRBD1 (5 bases). The CDR3 totals 13 residues. Looked up from germline, CDR1 is SQVTM and CDR2 is ANQGSEA. CDR3 sequence (DNA): TGCACCAAACGGAGTGGGGCATACAATGAGCAGTACTTC. Amino acids: CTKRSGAYNEQYF. Looking up the rest from reference TRBV29-1 and TRBJ2-5 gives the full variable domain: SAVISQKPSRDICQRGTSLTIQCQVDSQVTMMFWYRQQPGQSLTLIATANQGSEATYESGFVIDKFPISRPNLTFSTLTVSNMSPEDSSIYLCTKRSGAYNEQYFGPGTRLLVL.

The chain combines TRBV5-1 with TRBJ1-3, with a tentative D call TRBD1 (6 bases). The CDR3 consists of 17 residues. Germline assignment: CDR1 SGHRS and CDR2 YFSETQ. V lost 4 bases to trimming and J lost 0 bases, with 17 bases between them. Here the CDR3 DNA reads TGCGCCAGCAGCCCGGAAACACAGGGACCCTCTGGAAACACCATATATTTT. Its protein product is CASSPETQGPSGNTIYF.

This clonotype was counted a few times. The chain links TRBV5-1 to TRBJ1-2; unclear D gene. The V and J ends lost 4 bases and 8 bases respectively, with 15 bases between them. The V gene's germline CDR1 is SGHRS and CDR2 YFSETQ. The CDR3 has 13 amino acids. CDR3 loop: CASSPSPDGGYTF. The DNA for the CDR3 is TGCGCCAGCAGCCCTTCACCGGATGGGGGCTACACCTTC.

This clonotype was detected a few times. J is TRBJ2-6 and V is TRBV5-1, with 9 bases matching TRBD1. The germline gives CDR1 SGHRS, CDR2 YFSETQ. J lost 1 base, V lost 4 bases, and 12 bases had no gene match. The CDR3 is made up of 19 amino acids. CDR3 protein: CASSTRTGTGLSGANVLTF. The CDR3 DNA is TGCGCCAGCAGCACAAGGACCGGGACAGGGTTATCTGGGGCCAACGTCCTGACTTTC.

This clonotype was picked up many times. The chain recombines TRBV3-1 with TRBJ2-6; D uncertain. Germline CDR1 reads LGHDT; CDR2 reads YNNKEL (reference sequence). The CDR3 spans 13 residues. The V end lost 4 bases, the J end lost 4 bases, and 5 bases lay between the germline ends. CDR3 loop: CASSRVGANVLTF. The DNA for the CDR3 is TGTGCCAGCAGCCGCGTGGGGGCCAACGTCCTGACTTTC. Supplemented by reference TRBV3-1 and TRBJ2-6, the full variable domain reads DTAVSQTPKYLVTQMGNDKSIKCEQNLGHDTMYWYKQDSKKFLKIMFSYNNKELIINETVPNRFSPKSPDKAHLNLHINSLELGDSAVYFCASSRVGANVLTFGAGSRLTVL.

This clonotype occurred once. The chain joins TRBV5-1 to TRBJ2-1; 8 bases match TRBD2. The assigned J gene may be wrong: the sequence end matches TRBJ2-7 better. The CDR3 covers 15 residues. Germline CDR1 and CDR2: SGHRS and YFSETQ. The CDR3 is CASSFSSGGYNEQYF. The CDR3 nucleotides are TGCGCCAGCAGCTTCTCCAGCGGGGGATACAATGAGCAGTACTTC.

This clonotype occurred a few times. The genes are TRBV7-2 and TRBJ1-1, with TRBD1 matching 7 bases. Germline loops: CDR1 SGHTA, CDR2 FQGNSA. Trimming took 6 bases from V and 3 from J; bases not matched to a gene: 16. This CDR3 comprises 17 residues. The CDR3 coding sequence is TGTGCCAGCAGTCAAACCCGCAGGGGGGGATCGTACACTGAAGCTTTCTTT. Translating it yields CASSQTRRGGSYTEAFF. Supplemented by reference TRBV7-2 and TRBJ1-1, the full variable domain reads GAGVSQSPSNKVTEKGKDVELRCDPISGHTALYWYRQSLGQGLEFLIYFQGNSAPDKSGLPSDRFSAERTGGSVSTLTIQRTQQEDSAVYLCASSQTRRGGSYTEAFFGQGTRLTVV.

This clonotype was counted between two and nine times. The V and J genes are TRBV12-3 or TRBV12-4 and TRBJ1-6, with 8 bases lining up with TRBD1. The CDR3 covers 14 residues. With V trimmed by 2 bases and J by 10 bases, 4 bases remained unmatched. The CDR3 nucleotides are TGTGCCAGCAGTTTACAGGGGGCTGTCTCACCCCTCCACTTT. The encoded protein is CASSLQGAVSPLHF.

The chain couples TRBV20-1 to TRBJ1-1; 12 nucleotides align to TRBD1. The CDR3 sequence is 14 residues long. Germline V gene lookup returns CDR1 DFQATT and CDR2 SNEGSKA (reference sequence). J was trimmed by 4 bases and V by 6 bases; bases with no gene match: 6. The CDR3 sequence: CSASGTGGFTEAFF. CDR3 bases: TGCAGTGCGTCCGGGACAGGGGGCTTCACTGAAGCTTTCTTT.

The chain combines TRBV4-3 with TRBJ1-5; unclear D gene. This CDR3 region has 13 residues. CDR1 and CDR2 from the germline V gene are LGHNA and YSLEER. Trimming removed 11 bases at V and 7 bases at J, with 18 bases between. CDR3 residues: CAHPGETGQPQHF. The CDR3 bases are TGCGCCCACCCGGGAGAGACGGGGCAGCCCCAGCATTTT.

The chain is built from TRBV7-2 and TRBJ1-2, with TRBD1 as a possible D gene (5 bases). Per the germline V gene, CDR1 is SGHTA and CDR2 is FQGNSA. This CDR3 spans 14 amino acids. V lost 4 bases, J lost 3 bases, and 12 bases lay in between. The CDR3 nucleotides are TGTGCCAGCAGCTCGACAGCGTCTTACTATGGCTACACCTTC. It is translated as CASSSTASYYGYTF.